This T cell receptor beta chain was retrieved from a study of cytomegalovirus exposure and HLA in healthy donors. At the level of the study: The 120 validation repertoires, a later analysis reported, used the same platform as the roughly 660 repertoires from the first cohort. Overall study results and limits: The study recorded fewer than 200 TCR beta chains that were cytomegalovirus-associated. A subsequent analysis found that TCR clusters from the first cohort also tended to co-occur in the 130 or so validation repertoires, with about 95% of cluster scores above 0.

Germline values: CDR1 MDHEN, CDR2 SYDVKM. J was trimmed by 2 bases and V by 6 bases; bases with no gene match: 5. The CDR3 extends over 14 amino acids. As for this clone: Its antigen is currently unknown.

Separate from the approximately 700-subject first cohort was the approximately 130-subject validation cohort, to which the donors belonged. The table came from immunoSEQ multiplex PCR; TCRdb's copy has only in-frame clones and leaves some out. Here the sample spans about 220,000 clones, over 80% being singletons. Sequencing input: PBMCs. The rearrangement links TRBV28 to TRBJ2-7, with TRBD1 matching over 9 bases. This TCR was sampled from a woman aged 25 to 45 in good health and CMV-seropositive. The CDR3 reads CASSTGTGTYEQYF. Here the CDR3 DNA reads TGTGCCAGCAGCACCGGGACAGGGACCTACGAGCAGTACTTC. Combining the CDR3 with reference TRBV28 and TRBJ2-7 gives the whole variable domain DVKVTQSSRYLVKRTGEKVFLECVQDMDHENMFWYRQDPGLGLRLIYFSYDVKMKEKGDIPEGYSVSREKKERFSLILESASTNQTSMYLCASSTGTGTYEQYFGPGTRLTVT.